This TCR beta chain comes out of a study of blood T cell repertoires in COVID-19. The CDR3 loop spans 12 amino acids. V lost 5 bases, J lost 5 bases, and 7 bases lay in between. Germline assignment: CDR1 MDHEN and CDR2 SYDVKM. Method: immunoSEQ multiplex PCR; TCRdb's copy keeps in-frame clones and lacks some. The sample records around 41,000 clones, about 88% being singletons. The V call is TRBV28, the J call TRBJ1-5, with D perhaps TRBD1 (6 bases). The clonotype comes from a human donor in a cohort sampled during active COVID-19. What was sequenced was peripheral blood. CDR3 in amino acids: CASSTGYQPQHF. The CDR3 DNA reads TGTGCCAGCAGTACAGGGTATCAGCCCCAGCATTTT.